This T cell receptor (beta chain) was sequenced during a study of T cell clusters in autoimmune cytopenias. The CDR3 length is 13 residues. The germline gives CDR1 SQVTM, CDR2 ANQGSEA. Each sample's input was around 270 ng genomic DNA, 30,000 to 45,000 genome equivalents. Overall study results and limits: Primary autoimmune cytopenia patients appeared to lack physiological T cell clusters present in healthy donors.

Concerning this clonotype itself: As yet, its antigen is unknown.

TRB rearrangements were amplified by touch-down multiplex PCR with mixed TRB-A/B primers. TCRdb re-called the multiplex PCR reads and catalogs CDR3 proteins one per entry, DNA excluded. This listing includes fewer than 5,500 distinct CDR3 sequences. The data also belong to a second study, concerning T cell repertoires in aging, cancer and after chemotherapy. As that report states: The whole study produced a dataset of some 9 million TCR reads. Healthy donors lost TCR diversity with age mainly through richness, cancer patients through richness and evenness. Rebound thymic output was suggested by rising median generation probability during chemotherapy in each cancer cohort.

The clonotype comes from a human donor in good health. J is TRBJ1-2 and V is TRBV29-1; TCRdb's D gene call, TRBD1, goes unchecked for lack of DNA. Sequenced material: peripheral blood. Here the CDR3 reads CSVETGQGLSYTF.